This note documents a single T cell receptor (beta chain) sequence. Germline V gene lookup returns CDR1 SNHLY and CDR2 FYNNEI. The CDR3 is 13 residues long. Trimming took 4 bases from V and 10 from J, leaving 14 bases between them. The data are from a study of shared clonotypes between healthy human individuals. Clones were read by immunoSEQ multiplex PCR, and TCRdb kept only the in-frame ones, dropping some. Counted here are under 2,500,000 clones, approximately 96% occurring once; the ten biggest clones make up around 0.13%. This chain uses TRBV2 with TRBJ2-1; no clear D. This clonotype was sampled from a young man in good health. Sequencing was carried out using naive CD4+ T cells sorted from blood. As for subset: CD45RA+ positively selected. CDR3 sequence (DNA): TGTGCCAGCAGTGCGGATGGGCGAACGGAGCAGTTCTTC. Translating gives CASSADGRTEQFF.